This T cell receptor beta chain is drawn from a study of T cell changes during pregnancy in multiple sclerosis. Trimming shortened V by 2 bases and J by 1 base, and 9 bases separated the two germline ends. CDR3 length: 15 amino acids. CDR1 SEHNR and CDR2 FQNEAQ come from the germline V gene (reference sequence). The repertoire was sequenced with immunoSEQ multiplex PCR; TCRdb's copy has only in-frame clones and lacks some. The sample shows roughly 100,000 clones, 85% to 95% of them seen only once. This clonotype was sampled from a female donor with multiple sclerosis, enrolled in a pregnancy study. This chain links TRBV7-9 with TRBJ1-5; unclear D gene. The sample consisted of peripheral blood, taken after pregnancy. The CDR3 is CASSLTEGSNQPQHF. CDR3 DNA sequence: TGTGCCAGCAGCTTAACGGAGGGCAGCAATCAGCCCCAGCATTTT.